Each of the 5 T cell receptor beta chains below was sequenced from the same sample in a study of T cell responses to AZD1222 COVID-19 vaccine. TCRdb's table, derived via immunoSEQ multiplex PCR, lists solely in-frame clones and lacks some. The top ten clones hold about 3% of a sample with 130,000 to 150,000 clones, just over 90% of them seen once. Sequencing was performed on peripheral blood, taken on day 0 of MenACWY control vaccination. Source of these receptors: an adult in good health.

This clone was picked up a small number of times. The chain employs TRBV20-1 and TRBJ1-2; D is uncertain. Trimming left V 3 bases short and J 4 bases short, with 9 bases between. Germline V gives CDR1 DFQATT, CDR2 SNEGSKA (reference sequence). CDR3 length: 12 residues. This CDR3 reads CSASTALYGYTF. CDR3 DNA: TGCAGTGCTAGTACAGCCCTCTATGGCTACACCTTC.

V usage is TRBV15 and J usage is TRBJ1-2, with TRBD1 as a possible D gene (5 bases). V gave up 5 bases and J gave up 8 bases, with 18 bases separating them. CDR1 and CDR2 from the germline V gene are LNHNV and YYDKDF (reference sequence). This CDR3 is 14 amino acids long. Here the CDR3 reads CATSRRGGTRGYTF. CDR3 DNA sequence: TGTGCCACCAGCCGACGTGGGGGAACTCGGGGCTACACCTTC.

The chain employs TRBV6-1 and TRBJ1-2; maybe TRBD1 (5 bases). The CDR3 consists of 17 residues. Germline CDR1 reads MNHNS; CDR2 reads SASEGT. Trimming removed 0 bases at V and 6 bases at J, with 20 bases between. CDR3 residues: CASSEARGRATPDGYTF. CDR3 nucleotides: TGTGCCAGCAGTGAAGCGAGGGGACGTGCCACCCCGGATGGCTACACCTTC.

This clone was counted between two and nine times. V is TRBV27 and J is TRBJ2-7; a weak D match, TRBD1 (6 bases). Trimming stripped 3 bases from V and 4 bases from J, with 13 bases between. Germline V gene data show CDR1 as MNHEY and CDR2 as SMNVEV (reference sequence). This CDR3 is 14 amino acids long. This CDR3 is CASSFAGAGYEQYF. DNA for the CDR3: TGTGCCAGCAGTTTTGCAGGGGCCGGGTACGAGCAGTACTTC.

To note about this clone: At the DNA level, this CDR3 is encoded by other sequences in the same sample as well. CDR3 in amino acids: CAWSGGLQETQYF. The CDR3 DNA is TGTGCCTGGAGTGGGGGGCTCCAAGAGACCCAGTACTTC. This chain joins TRBV30 and TRBJ2-5; maybe TRBD1 (6 bases). The germline CDR1 and CDR2 sequences are GTSNPN and SVGIG (reference sequence). V was trimmed by 1 base and J by 1 base, leaving 7 bases between them. This CDR3 is 13 amino acids long.